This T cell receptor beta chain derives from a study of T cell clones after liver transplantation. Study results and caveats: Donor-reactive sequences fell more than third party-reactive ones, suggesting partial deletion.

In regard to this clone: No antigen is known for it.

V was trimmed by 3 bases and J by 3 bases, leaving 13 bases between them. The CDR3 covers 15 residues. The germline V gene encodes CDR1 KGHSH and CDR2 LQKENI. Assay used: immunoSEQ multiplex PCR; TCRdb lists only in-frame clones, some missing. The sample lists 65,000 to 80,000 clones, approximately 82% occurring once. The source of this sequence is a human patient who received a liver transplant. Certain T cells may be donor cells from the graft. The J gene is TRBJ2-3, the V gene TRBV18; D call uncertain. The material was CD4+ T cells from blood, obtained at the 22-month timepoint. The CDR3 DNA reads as TGTGCCAGCTCACCGGGTGGCCCCGGGACAGATACGCAGTATTTT. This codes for CASSPGGPGTDTQYF. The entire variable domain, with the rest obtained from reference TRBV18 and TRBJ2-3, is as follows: NAGVMQNPRHLVRRRGQEARLRCSPMKGHSHVYWYRQLPEEGLKFMVYLQKENIIDESGMPKERFSAEFPKEGPSILRIQQVVRGDSAAYFCASSPGGPGTDTQYFGPGTRLTVL.